Below are 21 T cell receptor beta chains sequenced from a single sample in a study of cytomegalovirus exposure and HLA in healthy donors. Some clones are missing from TCRdb's copy, which holds only in-frame ones; the method was immunoSEQ multiplex PCR. Here the sample spans roughly 300,000 clones, 87% being singletons. The material sequenced was PBMCs. These TCRs come from a woman between 25 and 40 years old in good health and CMV-seropositive.

This chain links TRBV7-9 with TRBJ2-7; D is perhaps TRBD1 (5 bases). Looked up from germline, CDR1 is SEHNR and CDR2 is FQNEAQ (reference sequence). There are 14 residues in the CDR3. Trimming removed 4 bases at V and 2 bases at J, with 12 bases between. The chain's CDR3 is CASSSDTWPYEQYF. CDR3 bases: TGTGCCAGCAGCTCGGACACCTGGCCCTACGAGCAGTACTTC.

This chain joins TRBV15 and TRBJ1-2, with TRBD1 identical over 10 bases. CDR1 is LNHNV, CDR2 YYDKDF, per germline (reference sequence). Trimming cost V 5 bases and J 8 bases; bases outside gene matches: 11. The CDR3 spans 15 residues. CDR3 region: CATSDMTGGAQGYTF. The DNA for the CDR3 is TGTGCCACCAGCGATATGACAGGGGGCGCACAGGGCTACACCTTC.

This chain connects TRBV28 to TRBJ2-3; no definite D call. The CDR3 extends over 13 amino acids. Germline CDR1 is MDHEN and CDR2 is SYDVKM. Trimming cost V 8 bases and J 10 bases, with 19 bases left between them. The CDR3 DNA reads as TGTGCCAGCCGCCCCTCGGGCCTTATACCGCAGTATTTT. It codes for CASRPSGLIPQYF.

The sample holds a few counts of this clone. CDR3 sequence (DNA): TGTGCCAGCAGCGCCAGGCCATCCAACACTGAAGCTTTCTTT. The encoded protein is CASSARPSNTEAFF. V and J are TRBV9 and TRBJ1-1, with unresolved D. The V end lost 3 bases, the J end lost 2 bases, and 11 bases lay between the germline ends. The length of the CDR3 is 14 residues. The germline CDR1 and CDR2 sequences are SGDLS and YYNGEE.

The CDR3 DNA reads as TGTGCCTGGTCGGGGGACTACGAGCAGTACTTC. Amino acids: CAWSGDYEQYF. This sequence joins TRBV30 and TRBJ2-7, with a weak D call TRBD2 (6 bases). The CDR3 has 11 amino acids. CDR1 is GTSNPN and CDR2 is SVGIG in the germline V gene (reference sequence). V lost 5 bases and J lost 3, with 8 bases in between. Variable domain in full (rest from reference TRBV30 and TRBJ2-7): SQTIHQWPATLVQPVGSPLSLECTVEGTSNPNLYWYRQAAGRGLQLLFYSVGIGQISSEVPQNLSASRPQDRQFILSSKKLLLSDSGFYLCAWSGDYEQYFGPGTRLTVT.

The chain has TRBV30 and TRBJ1-6; D is uncertain. The CDR3 has 16 amino acids. Germline lookup yields CDR1 GTSNPN and CDR2 SVGIG (reference sequence). Trimming took off 3 bases at V and 1 base at J, with 13 bases between the two ends. The CDR3 nucleotides read TGTGCCTGGAGCCCGGACGGAGCTTCCTATAATTCACCCCTCCACTTT. Its translation: CAWSPDGASYNSPLHF. The variable domain in full, with the rest retrieved from reference TRBV30 and TRBJ1-6, is SQTIHQWPATLVQPVGSPLSLECTVEGTSNPNLYWYRQAAGRGLQLLFYSVGIGQISSEVPQNLSASRPQDRQFILSSKKLLLSDSGFYLCAWSPDGASYNSPLHFGNGTRLTVT.

The chain has TRBV5-1 and TRBJ2-7, with D possibly matching TRBD2 (5 bases). This CDR3 has 15 amino acids. V was pared by 0 bases and J by 3 bases, with 13 bases between. The germline V gene has CDR1 SGHRS and CDR2 YFSETQ. This CDR3 is CASSLGTGEYYEQYF. In DNA, the CDR3 is TGCGCCAGCAGCTTGGGGACTGGCGAGTACTACGAGCAGTACTTC.

This chain links TRBV19 with TRBJ2-7, with 10 bases matching TRBD2. V dropped 6 bases and J dropped 2; count of bases not matched to a gene: 4. The CDR3 spans 14 residues. Germline values: CDR1 LNHDA, CDR2 SQIVND (reference sequence). CDR3 bases: TGTGCCAGTAGCGTAGCGGGAGGTCCCTACGAGCAGTACTTC. Translating it yields CASSVAGGPYEQYF.

Comments on this clone: At one end, the junction sequence differs from germline, possibly due to a read error. The chain carries TRBV27 and TRBJ2-1, with 7 bases that match TRBD2. Germline CDR1 reads MNHEY; CDR2 reads SMNVEV (reference sequence). The CDR3 length is 15 residues. CDR3 sequence (DNA): TGTGCCAGCAGTATATCCGCAGGGACTACTAATGAGCAGTTCTTC. It encodes CASSISAGTTNEQFF.

The chain joins TRBV10-3 to TRBJ1-4; TRBD1 might be the D (5 bases). V was cut by 11 bases and J by 2 bases, with 15 bases left in between. The CDR3 runs 14 residues. Per germline, CDR1 ENHRY and CDR2 SYGVKD. For the CDR3, the DNA is TGTGCCGCCTCAGAGTCAGGGACTAATGAAAAACTGTTTTTT. It yields the protein CAASESGTNEKLFF.

V usage is TRBV7-3 and J usage is TRBJ2-3, with TRBD2 matching 9 bases. The CDR3 is 16 residues long. Germline V lookup: CDR1 SGHTA, CDR2 FQGTGA. The V segment lost 4 bases and the J segment 2 bases; nucleotides outside the gene matches: 7. CDR3 coding DNA: TGTGCCAGCAGCTCCTACCCGGGACTAGCCACAGATACGCAGTATTTT. Translated: CASSSYPGLATDTQYF.

This clone was recorded a few times. This chain joins TRBV6-1 and TRBJ1-2; D is perhaps TRBD1 (6 bases). Deletions cut 6 bases from V and 6 bases from J, with 17 bases between. The CDR3 has 14 residues. CDR1 and CDR2 from the germline V gene are MNHNS and SASEGT. The CDR3 region is CASSKKRTVNGYTF. CDR3 DNA: TGTGCCAGCAGCAAGAAGAGGACAGTTAATGGCTACACCTTC.

The V and J genes are TRBV27 and TRBJ2-1; 11 bases align to TRBD1. Germline CDR1 MNHEY, CDR2 SMNVEV (reference sequence). The CDR3 is 13 residues long. V was clipped by 5 bases and J by 13 bases; unmatched bases: 7. DNA of the CDR3: TGTGCCAGCAGTGTCGGACAGGGGGCGGAACAGTTCTTC. This sequence encodes CASSVGQGAEQFF.

The J gene is TRBJ1-5, the V gene TRBV4-1; 8 nucleotides match TRBD1. CDR1 and CDR2 from the germline V gene are MGHRA and YSYEKL. The CDR3 runs 15 residues. Germline trimming cut 0 bases from V and 6 bases from J; bases unmatched to any gene: 4. The CDR3 bases are TGCGCCAGCAGCCAAGATGCCACAGGGGGTCAGCCCCAGCATTTT. It translates to CASSQDATGGQPQHF.

J is TRBJ2-1 and V is TRBV7-8, with TRBD1 matching 7 bases. The V gene end was trimmed by 0 bases and the J gene end by 0 bases; junction bases not matched to a gene: 5. Germline CDR1 SGHVS, CDR2 FQNEAQ. The CDR3 runs 17 residues. This CDR3 is CASSLAFGTVSYNEQFF. CDR3 nucleotides: TGTGCCAGCAGCTTAGCGTTCGGGACAGTCTCCTACAATGAGCAGTTCTTC.

The chain uses TRBV13 and TRBJ2-3; D is uncertain. Deletions cut 5 bases from V and 0 bases from J, with 6 bases between. Germline V lookup: CDR1 PRHDT, CDR2 FYEKMQ (reference sequence). This CDR3 contains 13 residues. The CDR3 spells CASSTSSTDTQYF. The DNA for the CDR3 is TGTGCCAGCAGCACCTCTAGCACAGATACGCAGTATTTT.

This clone occurred once. This chain joins TRBV7-7 and TRBJ2-2; D is perhaps TRBD1 (6 bases). The V gene's germline CDR1 is SSHAT and CDR2 FNYEAQ (reference sequence). CDR3 length: 16 amino acids. The V end was cut by 5 bases, the J end by 8 bases, with 21 bases between. CDR3 bases: TGTGCCAGCAGCGCACGACAGGAACCGACGTCTGGGGAGCTGTTTTTT. Protein product: CASSARQEPTSGELFF.

V and J are TRBV5-6 and TRBJ2-2; D gene unclear. CDR3 length equals 11 residues. Germline V gene sequence: CDR1 SGHDT, CDR2 YYEEEE. V shed 3 bases and J shed 3 bases, with 0 bases lying between them. In DNA form, the CDR3 reads TGTGCCAGCAGCTACACCGGGGAGCTGTTTTTT. It encodes CASSYTGELFF.

This sequence joins TRBV7-3 and TRBJ2-7; 9 nucleotides match TRBD2. Unmatched junction bases numbered 5, after V lost 2 bases and J lost 3 bases. The germline gives CDR1 SGHTA, CDR2 FQGTGA. The length of the CDR3 is 15 residues. The DNA for the CDR3 is TGTGCCAGCAGCTTAGGGACTAGCCCCCACTACGAGCAGTACTTC. Protein product: CASSLGTSPHYEQYF.

V gene TRBV30 combines with J gene TRBJ1-1; D unclear. Trimming removed 1 base at V and 7 bases at J, with 13 bases between. The CDR3 covers 13 residues. The germline gives CDR1 GTSNPN, CDR2 SVGIG (reference sequence). The CDR3 loop reads CAWSEGRVSEAFF. CDR3 DNA sequence: TGTGCCTGGAGTGAAGGGAGAGTAAGTGAAGCTTTCTTT.

The J gene is TRBJ2-3, the V gene TRBV5-1; D remains ambiguous. Germline V gene lookup returns CDR1 SGHRS and CDR2 YFSETQ. The CDR3 has 14 residues. The ends were cut back, 1 base at V and 1 base at J, with 7 bases in the middle. CDR3 residues: CASSLSPGTDTQYF. As DNA, the CDR3 is TGCGCCAGCAGCTTGTCACCAGGCACAGATACGCAGTATTTT.